This is a list of T cell receptor beta chains from one sample in a study of T cells in Graves' hyperthyroidism and ophthalmopathy. From the multiplex PCR reads, TCRdb called clonotypes with MiXCR, one entry per CDR3 protein. This table has fewer than 450,000 distinct CDR3 sequences, roughly 20% appearing once. The specimen was blood. The receptors stem from a man younger than 30 with Graves' ophthalmopathy. Both conserved end residues are part of each CDR3. Fields, in order: V gene, clone size, CDR3 length, J gene, D gene, CDR3 DNA, CDR3 protein. D genes are given only for firm matches. Clone size is stated in some rows and not others, as once, few, many or a class when expanded.

v_call: TRBV27
clone_size: .
cdr3_length: 14
j_call: TRBJ1-5
d_call: TRBD1
cdr3_nt: TGTGCCAGCAGTCCACAGGGGCGGGCTCAGCCCCAGCATTTT
cdr3_aa: CASSPQGRAQPQHF

v_call: TRBV2
clone_size: many
cdr3_length: 18
j_call: TRBJ1-1
d_call: .
cdr3_nt: TGTGCCAGCACCCACAAAAAAGGGGGGCCGAGGGGCATTGTTGAAGCTTTCTTT
cdr3_aa: CASTHKKGGPRGIVEAFF

v_call: TRBV29-1
clone_size: few
cdr3_length: 10
j_call: TRBJ2-7
d_call: .
cdr3_nt: TGCAGCGCAGGCACCTACGAGCAGTACTTC
cdr3_aa: CSAGTYEQYF

v_call: TRBV20-1
clone_size: few
cdr3_length: 13
j_call: TRBJ2-2
d_call: TRBD2
cdr3_nt: TGCAGTGTTATACTAGCGTCCACCGGGGAGCTGTTTTTT
cdr3_aa: CSVILASTGELFF

v_call: TRBV3-1
clone_size: many
cdr3_length: 13
j_call: TRBJ2-5
d_call: .
cdr3_nt: TGTGCCAGCAGCCAAAGGGTCCAAGAGACCCAGTACTTC
cdr3_aa: CASSQRVQETQYF

v_call: TRBV7-7
clone_size: few
cdr3_length: 14
j_call: TRBJ2-5
d_call: .
cdr3_nt: TGTGCTAGCAGCCGACCAGGGCCCTCGGAGACCCAGTACTTC
cdr3_aa: CASSRPGPSETQYF

v_call: TRBV29-1
clone_size: few
cdr3_length: 14
j_call: TRBJ1-1
d_call: .
cdr3_nt: TGCAGCGTTGAACTAGGGTTTCGGAACACTGAAGCTTTCTTT
cdr3_aa: CSVELGFRNTEAFF

v_call: TRBV28
clone_size: many
cdr3_length: 12
j_call: TRBJ1-4
d_call: .
cdr3_nt: TGTGCCAGCAGTCGGGACGGCCAAAAACTGTTTTTT
cdr3_aa: CASSRDGQKLFF

v_call: TRBV3-1
clone_size: many
cdr3_length: 12
j_call: TRBJ2-7
d_call: .
cdr3_nt: TGCGCCAGCAGCCAAGGGCCCTACGAGCAGTACTTC
cdr3_aa: CASSQGPYEQYF

v_call: TRBV6-1
clone_size: .
cdr3_length: 14
j_call: TRBJ1-3
d_call: .
cdr3_nt: TGTGCCAGCAGTTCTACGGGACGGGGAAACACCATATATTTT
cdr3_aa: CASSSTGRGNTIYF

v_call: TRBV6-2/TRBV6-3
clone_size: .
cdr3_length: 13
j_call: TRBJ1-5
d_call: .
cdr3_nt: TGTGTCAGCAGAGACACCGGTAATCAGCCCCAGCATTTT
cdr3_aa: CVSRDTGNQPQHF

v_call: TRBV10-1
clone_size: .
cdr3_length: 18
j_call: TRBJ2-3
d_call: .
cdr3_nt: TGCGCCAGCAGTGTGGCCCCCCCCCGGGGGTATAGCACAGATACGCAGTATTTT
cdr3_aa: CASSVAPPRGYSTDTQYF

v_call: TRBV27
clone_size: many
cdr3_length: 13
j_call: TRBJ1-1
d_call: .
cdr3_nt: TGTGCCAGTCGGGGCCCCATGAACACTGAAGCTTTCTTT
cdr3_aa: CASRGPMNTEAFF

v_call: TRBV24-1
clone_size: few
cdr3_length: 15
j_call: TRBJ2-1
d_call: .
cdr3_nt: TGTGCCACCGAACCGAACGGGGCCTTCTACAATGAGCAGTTCTTC
cdr3_aa: CATEPNGAFYNEQFF

v_call: TRBV7-9
clone_size: many
cdr3_length: 14
j_call: TRBJ2-7
d_call: .
cdr3_nt: TGTGCCAGCAGCTTCCCGGGGGCGCAGGACGAGCAGTACTTC
cdr3_aa: CASSFPGAQDEQYF

v_call: TRBV7-9
clone_size: many
cdr3_length: 15
j_call: TRBJ1-1
d_call: TRBD1
cdr3_nt: TGTGCCAGCAACAGGGGGGGACTAATGAACACTGAAGCTTTCTTT
cdr3_aa: CASNRGGLMNTEAFF

v_call: TRBV11-3
clone_size: many
cdr3_length: 14
j_call: TRBJ2-7
d_call: .
cdr3_nt: TGTGCCAGCAGCTTAGGAGGAGAGATCGAGGAGCAGTACTTC
cdr3_aa: CASSLGGEIEEQYF

v_call: TRBV10-3
clone_size: .
cdr3_length: 14
j_call: TRBJ1-2
d_call: .
cdr3_nt: TGTGCCATCAGTTACCTACCCCAGGGAAATGGCTACACCTTC
cdr3_aa: CAISYLPQGNGYTF

v_call: TRBV30
clone_size: .
cdr3_length: 15
j_call: TRBJ1-1
d_call: TRBD1
cdr3_nt: TGTGCCTGGAGTAAGAGGGACAGCTGGAACACTGAAGCTTTCTTT
cdr3_aa: CAWSKRDSWNTEAFF

v_call: TRBV5-1
clone_size: .
cdr3_length: 13
j_call: TRBJ1-1
d_call: TRBD1
cdr3_nt: TGCGCCAGCAGCTTCGGACAGGGGGATATAGCTTTCTTT
cdr3_aa: CASSFGQGDIAFF

v_call: TRBV12-3/TRBV12-4
clone_size: many
cdr3_length: 12
j_call: TRBJ1-5
d_call: .
cdr3_nt: TGTGCCAGCAGTGCAACCGGTCAGCCCCAGCATTTT
cdr3_aa: CASSATGQPQHF

v_call: TRBV9
clone_size: many
cdr3_length: 15
j_call: TRBJ1-2
d_call: TRBD1
cdr3_nt: TGTGCCAGCAGCGTAGCTTGGGGACAGGGGAGCGGCTACACCTTC
cdr3_aa: CASSVAWGQGSGYTF

v_call: TRBV9
clone_size: .
cdr3_length: 15
j_call: TRBJ1-4
d_call: .
cdr3_nt: TGTGCCAGCAGCGTAGGTGTTCAAACTAATGAAAAACTGTTTTTT
cdr3_aa: CASSVGVQTNEKLFF

v_call: TRBV11-1
clone_size: .
cdr3_length: 15
j_call: TRBJ1-3
d_call: .
cdr3_nt: TGTGCCAGCAGCTACGACCCCGACTCTGGAAACACCATATATTTT
cdr3_aa: CASSYDPDSGNTIYF

v_call: TRBV20-1
clone_size: .
cdr3_length: 14
j_call: TRBJ2-5
d_call: .
cdr3_nt: TGCAGTGCTAGAGGTCCGTGGGTCCAAGAGACCCAGTACTTC
cdr3_aa: CSARGPWVQETQYF

v_call: TRBV5-1
clone_size: many
cdr3_length: 12
j_call: TRBJ2-1
d_call: TRBD1
cdr3_nt: TGCGCCAGCAGTCGGACAGGGAATGAGCAGTTCTTC
cdr3_aa: CASSRTGNEQFF

v_call: TRBV11-2
clone_size: .
cdr3_length: 16
j_call: TRBJ2-5
d_call: .
cdr3_nt: TGTGCCAGCAGCTTAGATTGGGCGGGTCCCCAAGAGACCCAGTACTTC
cdr3_aa: CASSLDWAGPQETQYF

v_call: TRBV11-2
clone_size: many
cdr3_length: 13
j_call: TRBJ2-5
d_call: .
cdr3_nt: TGTGCCAGCAGCTTAGATTTTTCCGCAGGGAAGTACTTC
cdr3_aa: CASSLDFSAGKYF

v_call: TRBV7-9
clone_size: many
cdr3_length: 13
j_call: TRBJ1-4
d_call: .
cdr3_nt: TGTGCCAGCAGCGTAGACACTGTTCGAAAACTGTTTTTT
cdr3_aa: CASSVDTVRKLFF